The rows below give T cell receptor beta chains drawn from one sample of a study of read filtering for tumor transcriptome and immune sequencing. Using its own MiXCR run on the reads, TCRdb lists one record per CDR3 protein. Of under 30,000 distinct CDR3 sequences listed, 22% are singletons. The source material was a population of CD138-negative cells sorted from bone marrow. The receptors come from a donor at least 40 years old with multiple myeloma. CDR3s include the opening cysteine and the closing phenylalanine or tryptophan. A D gene is named only where the DNA matches it firmly. Size values are once, few and many counts, or a class for expanded clones, and some rows have none.

V,D,size,length,J,CDR3,DNA
TRBV19,-,many,14,TRBJ2-3,CASSSPGQANTQYF,TGTGCCAGTAGTTCCCCCGGGCAGGCAAATACGCAGTATTTT
TRBV3-1,-,many,11,TRBJ2-5,CASSQKETQYF,TGTGCCAGCAGCCAGAAGGAGACCCAGTACTTC
TRBV27,-,many,14,TRBJ1-1,CASSKGRWNTEAFF,TGTGCCAGCAGTAAAGGACGATGGAACACTGAAGCTTTCTTT
TRBV24-1,-,-,14,TRBJ2-1,CATSDSLRGGEQFF,TGTGCCACCAGTGATTCCCTCAGAGGAGGGGAGCAGTTCTTC
TRBV15,TRBD1,many,15,TRBJ2-5,CATKAGTGGSQTQYF,TGTGCTACAAAAGCGGGGACAGGGGGTAGCCAGACCCAGTACTTC
TRBV5-6,TRBD1,few,15,TRBJ1-5,CASSAQGGSNQPQHF,TGTGCCAGCAGCGCCCAGGGGGGTAGCAATCAGCCCCAGCATTTT
TRBV7-9,-,many,19,TRBJ1-1,CASSLVPGVTITMNTEAFF,TGTGCCAGCAGCTTAGTTCCGGGGGTCACAATAACCATGAACACTGAAGCTTTCTTT
TRBV2,-,few,12,TRBJ2-3,CASRIRSDTQYF,TGTGCCAGCAGGATACGGTCAGATACGCAGTATTTT
TRBV6-1,-,few,14,TRBJ2-3,CASSELSGMDTQYF,TGTGCCAGCAGTGAATTAAGTGGAATGGATACGCAGTATTTT
TRBV6-4,TRBD2,-,19,TRBJ2-5,CASSGPWTSGGENQETQYF,TGTGCCAGCAGTGGCCCTTGGACTAGCGGGGGGGAGAACCAAGAGACCCAGTACTTC
TRBV7-2,-,-,12,TRBJ2-3,CASSFISDTQYF,TGTGCCAGCAGCTTCATCTCAGATACGCAGTATTTT
TRBV29-1,-,medium-sized,12,TRBJ2-1,CSVEGGGRDRFF,TGCAGCGTTGAAGGTGGGGGCAGGGACCGATTCTTC
TRBV19,TRBD1,few,11,TRBJ2-7,CASGTDLEQYF,TGTGCCAGCGGGACAGATCTGGAGCAGTACTTC
TRBV7-9,-,-,14,TRBJ1-4,CASSLVTADEKLFF,TGTGCCAGCAGCTTAGTCACAGCCGATGAAAAACTGTTTTTT
TRBV7-8,-,many,16,TRBJ2-1,CASSLTEGHSYNEQFF,TGTGCCAGCAGCTTAACTGAGGGGCACTCCTACAATGAGCAGTTCTTC
TRBV5-4,-,few,15,TRBJ1-2,CASSLGEGIGYGYTF,TGTGCCAGCAGCTTGGGTGAGGGGATAGGCTATGGCTACACCTTC